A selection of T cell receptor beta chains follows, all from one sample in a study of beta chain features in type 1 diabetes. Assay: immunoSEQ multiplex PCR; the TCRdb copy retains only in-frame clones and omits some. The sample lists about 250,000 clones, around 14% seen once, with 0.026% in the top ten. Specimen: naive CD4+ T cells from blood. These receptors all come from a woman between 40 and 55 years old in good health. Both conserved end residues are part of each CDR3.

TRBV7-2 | CASSRDRGQREQYF
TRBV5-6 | CASSLPGGRNSPLHF
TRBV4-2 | CASSQAEWGLAYEQYF
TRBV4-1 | CASSQGAGTAEETQYF
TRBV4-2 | CASSQGREYQETQYF
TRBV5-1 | CASTLSSTDTQYF
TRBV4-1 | CASSQRTGGFDEQFF
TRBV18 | CASSLSGEMEAFF
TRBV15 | CATSKGYGNEQFF
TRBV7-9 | CASSLGLGGGATYEQYF
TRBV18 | CASSPILRGHGDEAFF
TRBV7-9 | CASSSVRGPPNYGYTF
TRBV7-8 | CASSEVAYPGTDTQYF
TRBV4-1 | CASSQADGLEQGF
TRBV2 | CASRAGTYGYTF
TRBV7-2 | CASSLPGTVQETQYF
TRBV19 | CASSISRGEYEQYF
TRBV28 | CASRTPRGLDTGELFF
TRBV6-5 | CASFNTGVRGTEAFF
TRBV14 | CASSHLQGTETQYF
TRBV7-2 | CASSYQDRGPQPQHF
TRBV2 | CASSGGRGDGELFF
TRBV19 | CASSSGLAGGYEQYF
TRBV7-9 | CASRTGQGSSGYTF
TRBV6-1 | CASTRTGATDTQYF
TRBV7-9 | CASSLRVPVNEQFF
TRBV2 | CASRSRGLGEQYF
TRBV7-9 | CASRRIQGSGEQYF
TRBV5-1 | CASRVFSGGSYEQYF
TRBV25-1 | CASSERLARTTDTQYF
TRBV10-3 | CAISLNQGNTEAFF
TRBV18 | CASSDYGYTF
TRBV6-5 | CASSPSPGGQETQYF
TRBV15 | CATSRDRGLWGPEAFF
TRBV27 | CASSFVTGYEQYF
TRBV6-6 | CASSTGTSPPLHF
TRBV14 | CASSQDRAHGELFF
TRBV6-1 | CASSVPLRYEQYF
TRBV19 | CASSAGASGDNEQFF
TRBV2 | CASSADRAVGELFF
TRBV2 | CASGAGGLTQHF
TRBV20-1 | CSASYYGYTF
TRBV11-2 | CASRSLQGKVYEQYF
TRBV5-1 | CASSFGTGGNGGGNTIYF
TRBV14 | CASSRRLAGTDTQYF
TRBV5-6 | CASSLSAGSIYF
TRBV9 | CASSVGDTSGGTDTQYF
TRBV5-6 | CASSYPQGRGSPLHF
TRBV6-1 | CASRGLTGDYTF
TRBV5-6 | CASRGLAGASTGELFF
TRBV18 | CASSRKQGNSPLHF
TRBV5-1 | CASSLSTDSFYGYTF
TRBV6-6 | CATFYGGVRNSPLHF
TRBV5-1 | CASSLASGSGNTIYF
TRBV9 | CASSKQGGGYTF